A single sample gave rise to the 20 T cell receptor beta chains below, sequenced in a study of identifying expanded T cells in peripheral blood (dated by TCRdb to about 2019). Library construction relied on the immunoSEQ multiplex PCR assay. TCRdb mirrors the immuneACCESS table, restricted to in-frame sequences. Some clones are absent from its copies; in checked studies, under half trace to an unresolved V gene, and the reason for the others is unknown. The sample includes 45,000 to 60,000 clones, with around 81% observed a single time. The top ten clonotypes cover approximately 15% of the sample. Sequenced material: blood. The receptors were gathered from a person between 18 and 75 years old in good health.

The rearrangement links TRBV5-1 to TRBJ2-3, with D tentatively TRBD2 (5 bases). The germline V gene encodes CDR1 SGHRS and CDR2 YFSETQ. The V end lost 4 bases, the J end lost 4 bases, and 19 bases lay between the germline ends. The CDR3 extends over 16 amino acids. CDR3 sequence: CASSLPKGAGADTQYF. In DNA form, the CDR3 reads TGCGCCAGCAGCCTCCCCAAGGGCGCGGGTGCAGATACGCAGTATTTT.

With regard to this clone: Within the sample, other DNA sequences also encode this same CDR3. The chain combines TRBV6-1 with TRBJ1-6; D ambiguous. Germline V gene sequence: CDR1 MNHNS, CDR2 SASEGT. V dropped 4 bases and J dropped 4 bases, with 8 bases sitting between them. The CDR3 has 14 residues. CDR3 DNA: TGTGCCAGCAGTGCGGGCCCGTATAATTCACCCCTCCACTTT. It specifies CASSAGPYNSPLHF.

The chain has TRBV6-5 and TRBJ1-2; D gene ambiguous. The CDR3 sequence is 15 residues long. The germline CDR1 and CDR2 sequences are MNHEY and SVGAGI. Trimming removed 5 bases at V and 2 bases at J, with 15 bases between. CDR3 DNA sequence: TGTGCCAGCAGTCAACCTAATAAGGGAAACTATGGCTACACCTTC. Encoded protein: CASSQPNKGNYGYTF.

The genes are TRBV7-9 and TRBJ2-5; possible D gene TRBD2, 5 bases. In germline, CDR1 is SEHNR, CDR2 FQNEAQ (reference sequence). This CDR3 is 15 amino acids long. The V gene lost 3 bases and the J gene lost 5 bases, with 16 bases spanning the gap. This CDR3 is CASSFGDSQRETQYF. The CDR3 DNA reads TGTGCCAGCAGCTTCGGGGATTCCCAGCGGGAGACCCAGTACTTC.

Written as DNA, the CDR3 is TGTGCCAGCCTCCGGGACTACGACAATGAGCAGTTCTTC. It yields the protein CASLRDYDNEQFF. This chain joins TRBV2 and TRBJ2-1, with 7 nucleotides matching TRBD2. Unmatched junction bases numbered 6, after V lost 8 bases and J lost 5 bases. CDR1 and CDR2 (germline): SNHLY, FYNNEI. The length of the CDR3 is 13 residues.

This rearrangement joins TRBV30 to TRBJ2-5; D unclear. The CDR3 runs to 13 residues. Germline values: CDR1 GTSNPN, CDR2 SVGIG (reference sequence). The V gene lost 5 bases and the J gene lost 1 base, with 11 bases spanning the gap. The CDR3 region is CAWDRNSQETQYF. The CDR3 nucleotides read TGTGCCTGGGATAGGAACTCCCAAGAGACCCAGTACTTC.

The gene calls are TRBV4-3 and TRBJ2-1; 7 bases are shared with TRBD2. This CDR3 is 13 amino acids long. Germline CDR1 and CDR2: LGHNA and YSLEER. The V segment lost 5 bases and the J segment 7 bases; nucleotides outside the gene matches: 5. This CDR3 reads CASSRDYGNEQFF. The CDR3 nucleotides read TGCGCCAGCAGCAGGGACTATGGTAATGAGCAGTTCTTC.

This clone was observed once. This chain connects TRBV9 to TRBJ1-2, with 7 positions matching TRBD1. The ends lost 3 bases at V and 4 bases at J; junction bases unmatched: 12. The CDR3 loop spans 16 amino acids. CDR1 SGDLS and CDR2 YYNGEE come from the germline V gene. CDR3 in DNA: TGTGCCAGCAGCGCCCAAAGACAGGGAGGATCCTATGGCTACACCTTC. Encoded protein: CASSAQRQGGSYGYTF.

The chain carries TRBV4-1 and TRBJ2-4; D might be TRBD1 (6 bases). V lost 4 bases, J lost 2 bases, and 15 bases lay in between. The CDR3 covers 16 residues. Germline V gene sequence: CDR1 MGHRA, CDR2 YSYEKL. CDR3 protein: CASSPAATGPKNIQYF. Written as DNA, the CDR3 is TGCGCCAGCAGCCCGGCCGCGACAGGCCCCAAAAACATTCAGTACTTC.

This rearrangement joins TRBV5-4 to TRBJ2-1, with a weak D call TRBD1 (6 bases). Deletions cut 0 bases from V and 5 bases from J, with 6 bases between. Per the germline V gene, CDR1 is SGHNT and CDR2 is YYREEE (reference sequence). This CDR3 contains 13 residues. The CDR3 DNA sequence: TGTGCCAGCAGCTTGGACAGGGACAATGAGCAGTTCTTC. Its protein is CASSLDRDNEQFF.

The rearrangement links TRBV6-5 to TRBJ1-1, with unresolved D. Germline V gene data show CDR1 as MNHEY and CDR2 as SVGAGI. The ends were cut back, 5 bases at V and 0 bases at J, with 13 bases in the middle. The CDR3 extends over 15 amino acids. The CDR3 is CASSLQPSLNTEAFF. The CDR3 DNA reads TGTGCCAGCAGTCTGCAACCGAGTTTGAACACTGAAGCTTTCTTT.

V gene TRBV9 combines with J gene TRBJ2-2, with TRBD1 matching 7 bases. V shed 0 bases and J 5 bases; nucleotides not matched to a gene: 7. The length of the CDR3 is 16 residues. Germline CDR1 SGDLS, CDR2 YYNGEE. The CDR3 DNA reads as TGTGCCAGCAGCGTAGGTACAGGGGAAAGGACCGGGGAGCTGTTTTTT. Translated, it gives CASSVGTGERTGELFF.

This clone appeared once. This sequence joins TRBV5-5 and TRBJ1-1; D is undetermined. The CDR3 contains 14 residues. CDR1 SGHKS and CDR2 YYEKEE come from the germline V gene (reference sequence). Trimming stripped 2 bases from V and 1 base from J, with 9 bases between. CDR3 nucleotide sequence: TGTGCCAGCAGCTTACGACTCCCGAACACTGAAGCTTTCTTT. Translating it yields CASSLRLPNTEAFF. Full variable domain (rest looked up from reference TRBV5-5 and TRBJ1-1): DAGVTQSPTHLIKTRGQQVTLRCSPISGHKSVSWYQQVLGQGPQFIFQYYEKEERGRGNFPDRFSARQFPNYSSELNVNALLLGDSALYLCASSLRLPNTEAFFGQGTRLTVV.

This clone was seen a few times. CDR3 bases: TGTGCCAGCAGTGCCAGGGGGAGATATAGCAATCAGCCCCAGCATTTT. Translating gives CASSARGRYSNQPQHF. This chain joins TRBV27 and TRBJ1-5, with 7 bases aligning to TRBD1. Germline V lookup: CDR1 MNHEY, CDR2 SMNVEV (reference sequence). The CDR3 sequence is 16 residues long. The V segment lost 5 bases and the J segment 0 bases; nucleotides outside the gene matches: 7.

This clone showed up just a few times. The chain recombines TRBV21-1 with TRBJ1-2; whether TRBD1, the table's D call, matches the DNA was not checked. TRBV21-1 is reported as a pseudogene. This CDR3 contains 16 residues. CDR3 nucleotides: TGTGCCAGCAGCAACTCCCGGACAGACGCGTTCTATGGCTACACCTTC. This sequence encodes CASSNSRTDAFYGYTF.

V usage is TRBV7-9 and J usage is TRBJ1-3, with D hard to call. There are 16 residues in the CDR3. The germline V and J ends were trimmed by 2 bases and 3 bases, with 14 bases remaining between them. Germline V lookup: CDR1 SEHNR, CDR2 FQNEAQ (reference sequence). In DNA form, the CDR3 reads TGTGCCAGCAGCTTATCGTCAGGTTTTGTTGGAAACACCATATATTTT. This encodes CASSLSSGFVGNTIYF.

The chain combines TRBV6-6 with TRBJ1-2; tentatively, D is TRBD1 (5 bases). The CDR3 runs to 14 residues. Germline V CDR1 and CDR2: MNHNY, SVGAGI (reference sequence). V was trimmed by 0 bases and J by 4 bases, leaving 9 bases between them. The CDR3 nucleotides read TGTGCCAGCAGTTACTCGGGGGGGACCTATGGCTACACCTTC. Amino acid sequence: CASSYSGGTYGYTF.

The chain carries TRBV9 and TRBJ1-5; perhaps TRBD1 as D (6 bases). V shed 0 bases and J shed 7 bases, with 11 bases lying between them. CDR3 length equals 14 residues. Germline V gives CDR1 SGDLS, CDR2 YYNGEE. The CDR3 sequence is CASSVDGGPQPQHF. As DNA, the CDR3 is TGTGCCAGCAGCGTAGACGGGGGGCCACAGCCCCAGCATTTT. Drawing the rest from reference TRBV9 and TRBJ1-5, the complete variable domain is DSGVTQTPKHLITATGQRVTLRCSPRSGDLSVYWYQQSLDQGLQFLIQYYNGEERAKGNILERFSAQQFPDLHSELNLSSLELGDSALYFCASSVDGGPQPQHFGDGTRLSIL.

This chain links TRBV4-3 with TRBJ2-7; a weak D match, TRBD2 (5 bases). Germline assignment: CDR1 LGHNA and CDR2 YSLEER. This CDR3 is built from 12 residues. The V gene lost 2 bases and the J gene lost 3 bases, with 5 bases spanning the gap. The CDR3 nucleotides read TGCGCCAGCAGCCAACGGGGCTACGAGCAGTACTTC. Its translation is CASSQRGYEQYF.

This chain uses TRBV9 with TRBJ1-3; D perhaps matches TRBD1 (5 bases). CDR1 is SGDLS, CDR2 YYNGEE, per germline. Trimming removed 4 bases at V and 4 bases at J, with 15 bases between. CDR3 length equals 15 residues. CDR3 region: CASSSYGAPGNTIYF. The CDR3 bases are TGTGCCAGCAGCAGTTACGGGGCCCCGGGAAACACCATATATTTT. The whole variable domain, filled in from reference TRBV9 and TRBJ1-3, reads DSGVTQTPKHLITATGQRVTLRCSPRSGDLSVYWYQQSLDQGLQFLIQYYNGEERAKGNILERFSAQQFPDLHSELNLSSLELGDSALYFCASSSYGAPGNTIYFGEGSWLTVV.